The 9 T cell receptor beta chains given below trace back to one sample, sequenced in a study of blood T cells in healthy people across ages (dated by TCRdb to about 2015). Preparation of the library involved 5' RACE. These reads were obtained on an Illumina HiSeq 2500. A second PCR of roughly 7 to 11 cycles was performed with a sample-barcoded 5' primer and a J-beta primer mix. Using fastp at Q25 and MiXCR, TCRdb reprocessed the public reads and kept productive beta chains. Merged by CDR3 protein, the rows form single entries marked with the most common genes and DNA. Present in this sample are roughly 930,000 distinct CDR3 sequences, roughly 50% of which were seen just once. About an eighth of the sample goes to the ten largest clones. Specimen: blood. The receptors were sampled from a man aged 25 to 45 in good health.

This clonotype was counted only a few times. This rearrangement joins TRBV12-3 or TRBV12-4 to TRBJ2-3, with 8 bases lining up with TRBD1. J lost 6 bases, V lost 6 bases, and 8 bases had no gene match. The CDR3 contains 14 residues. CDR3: CASRARTGLDTQYF. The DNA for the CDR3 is TGTGCCAGCAGAGCTCGGACAGGGTTGGATACGCAGTATTTT.

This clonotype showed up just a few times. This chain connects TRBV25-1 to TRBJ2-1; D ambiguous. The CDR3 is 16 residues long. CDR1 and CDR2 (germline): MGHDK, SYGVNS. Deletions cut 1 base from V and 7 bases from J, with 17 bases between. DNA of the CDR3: TGTGCCAGCAGTGAATCCTTGGCCGGGTTGGGGAATGAGCAGTTCTTC. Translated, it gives CASSESLAGLGNEQFF.

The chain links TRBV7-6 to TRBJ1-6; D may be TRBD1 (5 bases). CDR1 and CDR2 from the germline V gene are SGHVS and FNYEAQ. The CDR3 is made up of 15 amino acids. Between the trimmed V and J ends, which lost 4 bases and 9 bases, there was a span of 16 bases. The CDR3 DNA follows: TGTGCCAGCAGCTCCGCCGCAGGGACTGTTTCACCCCTCCACTTT. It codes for CASSSAAGTVSPLHF.

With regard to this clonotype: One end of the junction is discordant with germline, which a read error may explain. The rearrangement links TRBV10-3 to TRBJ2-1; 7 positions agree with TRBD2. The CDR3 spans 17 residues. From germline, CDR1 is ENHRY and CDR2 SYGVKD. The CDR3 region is CATGGSGTALSYDEQFF. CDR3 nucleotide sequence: TGTGCCACCGGGGGGAGCGGGACGGCCCTCTCCTACGATGAGCAGTTCTTC.

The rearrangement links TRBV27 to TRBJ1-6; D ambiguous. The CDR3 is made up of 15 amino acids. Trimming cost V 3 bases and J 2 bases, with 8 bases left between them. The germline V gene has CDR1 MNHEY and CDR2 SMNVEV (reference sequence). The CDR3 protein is CASSFSGAYNSPLHF. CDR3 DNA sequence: TGTGCCAGCAGTTTTTCTGGCGCCTATAATTCACCCCTCCACTTT.

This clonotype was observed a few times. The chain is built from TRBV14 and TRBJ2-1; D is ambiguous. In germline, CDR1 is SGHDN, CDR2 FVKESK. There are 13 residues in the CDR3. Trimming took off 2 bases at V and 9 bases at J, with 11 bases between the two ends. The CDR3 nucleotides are TGTGCCAGCAGCCAAACTGTCGAGAGTGAGCAGTTCTTC. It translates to CASSQTVESEQFF.

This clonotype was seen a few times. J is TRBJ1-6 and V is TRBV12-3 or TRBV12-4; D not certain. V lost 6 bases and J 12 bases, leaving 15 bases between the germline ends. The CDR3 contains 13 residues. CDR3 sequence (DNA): TGTGCCAGCAGACCGGACTACATGGAACCCCTCCACTTT. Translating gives CASRPDYMEPLHF.

The CDR3 reads CSVEVGGLENTEAFF. The CDR3 region has the DNA TGCAGCGTTGAAGTAGGAGGTCTCGAGAACACTGAAGCTTTCTTT. This chain joins TRBV29-1 and TRBJ1-1; D not resolved. This CDR3 is built from 15 residues. Trimming left V 1 base short and J 1 base short, with 13 bases between. Germline V gene lookup returns CDR1 SQVTM and CDR2 ANQGSEA.

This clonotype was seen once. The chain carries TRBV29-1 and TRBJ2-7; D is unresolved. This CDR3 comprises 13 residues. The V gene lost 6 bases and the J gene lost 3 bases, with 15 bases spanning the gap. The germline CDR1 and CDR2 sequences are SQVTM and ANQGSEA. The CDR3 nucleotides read TGCAGCGTGTCTCTATTCTCCGGCTACGAGCAGTACTTC. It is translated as CSVSLFSGYEQYF.